This T cell receptor beta chain was sequenced during a study of blood T cell repertoires in COVID-19. This CDR3 is built from 14 residues. Germline loops: CDR1 SGHTA, CDR2 FQGTGA. The germline V and J ends were trimmed by 2 bases and 6 bases, with 12 bases remaining between them. TCRdb's table, derived via immunoSEQ multiplex PCR, lists solely in-frame clones and lacks some. This table has approximately 500,000 clones, approximately 85% appearing once. The TCR sequence derives from a human donor in a cohort sampled during active COVID-19. The V gene is TRBV7-3, the J gene TRBJ2-3; unclear D gene. The source material was peripheral blood. CDR3 sequence (DNA): TGTGCCAGCAGCTTAGAGAACGTTGGTGATACGCAGTATTTT. It translates to CASSLENVGDTQYF.